This T cell receptor beta chain was recorded in a study of blood T cell repertoires in COVID-19. On the study more broadly: COVID-19 samples, acute and convalescent, were from the United States, Italy and Spain. T cells, B-cell-depleted T cells, or PBMCs provided the cDNA or gDNA that served as material.

Original analysis: Using reference gene primer amplification, nucleated cell counts were estimated. Here immunoSEQ multiplex PCR was the method, and the copy in TCRdb shows in-frame clones only, minus some. For V, J and clone size, that table is used; D and trimming come from the DNA. The sample has approximately 100,000 clones, about nine tenths seen once; the top ten hold approximately 17%. The CDR3 extends over 16 amino acids. Germline V gene data show CDR1 as LGHDT and CDR2 as YNNKEL (reference sequence). The junction had 5 bases not matched to a gene; V was cut back by 0 bases and J by 3 bases. The J gene is TRBJ2-1, the V gene TRBV3-1 (or the pseudogene TRBV3-2), with 7 nucleotides matching TRBD2. Sequencing was performed on peripheral blood. This receptor was obtained from a woman older than 75 in a cohort sampled during active COVID-19. The CDR3 sequence: CASSQDGIAGYNEQFF. As DNA, the CDR3 is TGTGCCAGCAGCCAAGATGGAATAGCGGGCTACAATGAGCAGTTCTTC.